The 27 T cell receptor beta chains listed next were all sequenced from one sample in a study of blood T cell repertoires in COVID-19. This table comes from immunoSEQ multiplex PCR, and its TCRdb copy is limited to in-frame clones, with some not included. The table includes approximately 160,000 clones, approximately 88% detected once. The source material was peripheral blood. The receptors come from a woman in her fifties or sixties with acute or convalescent COVID-19.

CDR3 amino acids: CASSPGSTVEQYF. The CDR3 bases are TGTGCCAGCTCACCCGGGTCGACTGTCGAGCAGTACTTC. The chain uses TRBV18 and TRBJ2-7; D is undetermined. This CDR3 has 13 amino acids. Trimming pared 3 bases from V and 6 bases from J, leaving 12 bases between. The germline CDR1 and CDR2 sequences are KGHSH and LQKENI.

The genes are TRBV7-9 and TRBJ2-1; D perhaps matches TRBD2 (6 bases). The germline V gene encodes CDR1 SEHNR and CDR2 FQNEAQ (reference sequence). The V and J ends lost 6 bases and 9 bases respectively, with 15 bases between them. CDR3 length: 13 residues. As DNA, the CDR3 is TGTGCCAGCAGATATACTAGCCGCCCTGAGCAGTTCTTC. Its translation: CASRYTSRPEQFF.

The J gene is TRBJ1-2, the V gene TRBV2; TRBD1 aligns across 9 bases. CDR3 length: 15 residues. J lost 7 bases, V lost 5 bases, and 11 bases had no gene match. The germline gives CDR1 SNHLY, CDR2 FYNNEI. The CDR3, as DNA: TGTGCCAGCAGTCCAACTCCACAGGGGGCTCGTGGCTACACCTTC. Translating gives CASSPTPQGARGYTF.

V and J are TRBV27 and TRBJ1-2; weak D call: TRBD1 (6 bases). Germline V gene lookup returns CDR1 MNHEY and CDR2 SMNVEV (reference sequence). Trimming shortened V by 3 bases and J by 4 bases, and 15 bases separated the two germline ends. This CDR3 is 15 amino acids long. Here the CDR3 reads CASSFRNDRLYGYTF. CDR3 DNA: TGTGCCAGCAGTTTCCGGAACGACAGGCTCTATGGCTACACCTTC.

This chain uses TRBV28 with TRBJ1-1, with D tentatively TRBD1 (5 bases). Germline lookup yields CDR1 MDHEN and CDR2 SYDVKM. The CDR3 has 16 amino acids. The V and J ends lost 6 bases and 4 bases respectively, with 21 bases between them. The CDR3 is CASSPGGKKSITEAFF. The CDR3 DNA reads as TGTGCCAGCAGCCCCGGGGGAAAGAAAAGCATCACTGAAGCTTTCTTT.

V usage is TRBV11-1 and J usage is TRBJ2-3; weak D call: TRBD1 (7 bases). The V gene's germline CDR1 is SGHAT and CDR2 FQDESV (reference sequence). This CDR3 is built from 15 residues. Trimming stripped 8 bases from V and 0 bases from J, with 15 bases between. The CDR3: CASASEGQSTDTQYF. DNA for the CDR3: TGTGCCAGCGCCTCGGAGGGACAGAGCACAGATACGCAGTATTTT.

The chain is built from TRBV7-3 and TRBJ1-4; D remains ambiguous. Germline V gives CDR1 SGHTA, CDR2 FQGTGA. The CDR3 extends over 17 amino acids. Trimming left V 2 bases short and J 8 bases short, with 21 bases between. The CDR3 sequence: CASSLHPVGALWEKLFF. CDR3 bases: TGTGCCAGCAGCTTACACCCCGTAGGAGCCTTGTGGGAAAAACTGTTTTTT.

CDR3 coding DNA: TGTGCCAGTAGCACAGGGTTTCAGCCCCAGCATTTT. It yields the protein CASSTGFQPQHF. The gene calls are TRBV19 and TRBJ1-5; the D gene is possibly TRBD1 (6 bases). V was pared by 6 bases and J by 6 bases, with 9 bases between. Germline-derived CDR1 and CDR2 are LNHDA and SQIVND (reference sequence). The CDR3 is 12 amino acids.

V is TRBV11-2 and J is TRBJ2-1; 7 positions agree with TRBD1. CDR1 SGHAT and CDR2 FQNNGV come from the germline V gene. Trimming removed 4 bases from V and 8 bases from J; junction bases left unmatched: 14. CDR3 length equals 16 residues. CDR3 sequence reads: CASSYLSRTGVYEQFF. In DNA form, the CDR3 reads TGTGCCAGCAGCTACCTTTCCCGGACAGGTGTTTATGAGCAGTTCTTC.

This clone was observed a single time. The genes are TRBV18 and TRBJ2-3, with 11 bases identical to TRBD2. Germline V gives CDR1 KGHSH, CDR2 LQKENI. The V gene end was trimmed by 6 bases and the J gene end by 5 bases; junction bases not matched to a gene: 4. The CDR3 totals 14 residues. The CDR3 DNA is TGTGCCAGCTCTAGCGGGGGGGCCATAGATACGCAGTATTTT. Translation: CASSSGGAIDTQYF.

This chain uses TRBV30 with TRBJ1-5; D might be TRBD1 (6 bases). Germline values: CDR1 GTSNPN, CDR2 SVGIG (reference sequence). This CDR3 spans 14 amino acids. V lost 1 base to trimming and J lost 7 bases, with 14 bases between them. CDR3 bases: TGTGCCTGGAGTGGAACAGGGAGCGGACAGCCCCAGCATTTT. Residues: CAWSGTGSGQPQHF.

J is TRBJ1-3 and V is TRBV29-1; possibly TRBD1 for D (5 bases). Per the germline V gene, CDR1 is SQVTM and CDR2 is ANQGSEA. The length of the CDR3 is 13 residues. With 7 bases removed from V and 7 bases from J, the gap between germline ends came to 17 bases. CDR3 DNA: TGCAGCGCCTCGGGGGTCATGGGGAACACCATATATTTT. Translating it yields CSASGVMGNTIYF.

This clone was recorded once. V is TRBV12-3 or TRBV12-4 and J is TRBJ2-7, with D possibly TRBD1 on 6 matching bases. This CDR3 comprises 11 residues. The V end lost 5 bases, the J end lost 7 bases, and 9 bases lay between the germline ends. The CDR3 protein is CASSQRGEQYF. The CDR3 DNA sequence: TGTGCCAGCAGTCAGAGGGGGGAGCAGTACTTC.

This chain connects TRBV7-2 to TRBJ2-5; 16 nucleotides agree with TRBD2. The germline gives CDR1 SGHTA, CDR2 FQGNSA. The CDR3 length is 16 residues. V lost 0 bases, J lost 9 bases, and 4 bases stayed unmatched. The CDR3 here is CASSLAGTSGGVSQYF. Here the CDR3 DNA reads TGTGCCAGCAGCTTAGCGGGGACTAGCGGGGGGGTGTCCCAGTACTTC.

The chain uses TRBV5-5 and TRBJ1-1, with D perhaps TRBD1 (5 bases). With 3 bases removed from V and 1 base from J, the gap between germline ends came to 10 bases. Germline loops: CDR1 SGHKS, CDR2 YYEKEE (reference sequence). The CDR3 consists of 14 residues. The CDR3 loop reads CASSWRQTNTEAFF. For the CDR3, the DNA is TGTGCCAGCAGCTGGAGACAGACGAACACTGAAGCTTTCTTT.

The J gene is TRBJ1-6, the V gene TRBV18; 7 nucleotides line up with TRBD1. The CDR3 runs to 13 residues. V shed 6 bases and J 7 bases; nucleotides not matched to a gene: 3. The V gene's germline CDR1 is KGHSH and CDR2 LQKENI. The CDR3 nucleotides are TGTGCCAGCTCGACAGGGAGGAATTCACCCCTCCACTTT. It specifies CASSTGRNSPLHF.

The gene calls are TRBV30 and TRBJ2-7; possible D gene TRBD1, 6 bases. The V end was cut by 3 bases, the J end by 2 bases, with 11 bases between. The germline V gene has CDR1 GTSNPN and CDR2 SVGIG (reference sequence). This CDR3 region has 13 residues. The CDR3 coding sequence is TGTGCCTGGAGCCAACAGGGCCCCTACGAGCAGTACTTC. Translation: CAWSQQGPYEQYF.

The V call is TRBV6-5, the J call TRBJ1-1, with a weak D call TRBD1 (6 bases). The V and J ends lost 8 bases and 1 base respectively, with 17 bases between them. The CDR3 runs to 15 residues. From germline, CDR1 is MNHEY and CDR2 SVGAGI. This CDR3 is CASHPPGGRNTEAFF. CDR3 nucleotides: TGTGCCAGCCACCCACCGGGGGGCCGGAACACTGAAGCTTTCTTT.

The chain combines TRBV10-3 with TRBJ1-4; D is ambiguous. V lost 4 bases and J 3 bases, leaving 12 bases between the germline ends. Germline V gene lookup returns CDR1 ENHRY and CDR2 SYGVKD. The CDR3 totals 15 residues. In nucleotides, the CDR3 is TGTGCCATCAGTGGCAGTCATTCGTCTAATGAAAAACTGTTTTTT. This gives the protein CAISGSHSSNEKLFF.

This clone was recorded only once. The chain links TRBV11-2 to TRBJ2-7; 7 nucleotides line up with TRBD2. This CDR3 contains 18 residues. The junction had 17 bases not matched to a gene; V was cut back by 4 bases and J by 2 bases. Germline CDR1 is SGHAT and CDR2 is FQNNGV. Written as DNA, the CDR3 is TGTGCCAGCAGCTCCCCTGCCCCTCGGGAGGACGAACCCTACGAGCAGTACTTC. It translates to CASSSPAPREDEPYEQYF.

This chain joins TRBV24-1 and TRBJ2-3; TRBD2 agrees at 9 bases. Looked up from germline, CDR1 is KGHDR and CDR2 is SFDVKD. V trimming: 4 bases; J trimming: 3 bases; junction bases outside the gene matches: 7. The CDR3 covers 16 residues. CDR3 loop: CATSEPSGTKTDTQYF. The CDR3 region has the DNA TGTGCCACCAGTGAACCTAGCGGGACAAAAACAGATACGCAGTATTTT.

The rearrangement links TRBV6-2 or TRBV6-3 to TRBJ2-1; 10 nucleotides align to TRBD2. Germline V CDR1 and CDR2: MNHEY, SVGEGT. V lost 2 bases, J lost 9 bases, and 7 bases stayed unmatched. This CDR3 has 15 amino acids. CDR3 protein: CASSYRGTSAGEQFF. For the CDR3, the DNA is TGTGCCAGCAGTTACCGCGGGACTAGCGCTGGTGAGCAGTTCTTC.

This clone was seen just once. The gene calls are TRBV5-1 and TRBJ2-1; D is perhaps TRBD2 (5 bases). From germline, CDR1 is SGHRS and CDR2 YFSETQ. The CDR3 covers 15 residues. V gave up 0 bases and J gave up 8 bases, with 15 bases separating them. CDR3 residues: CASSLDRGLMDEQFF. The CDR3 bases are TGCGCCAGCAGCTTGGATCGGGGATTGATGGATGAGCAGTTCTTC. Drawing the rest from reference TRBV5-1 and TRBJ2-1, the complete variable domain is KAGVTQTPRYLIKTRGQQVTLSCSPISGHRSVSWYQQTPGQGLQFLFEYFSETQRNKGNFPGRFSGRQFSNSRSEMNVSTLELGDSALYLCASSLDRGLMDEQFFGPGTRLTVL.

The genes are TRBV7-3 and TRBJ2-2, with 8 positions matching TRBD1. Germline assignment: CDR1 SGHTA and CDR2 FQGTGA. The CDR3 has 16 residues. Unmatched junction bases numbered 5, after V lost 1 base and J lost 4 bases. CDR3 sequence reads: CASSLNLQGGTGELFF. The CDR3 DNA is TGTGCCAGCAGCTTAAATCTACAGGGGGGCACCGGGGAGCTGTTTTTT.

The V call is TRBV6-5, the J call TRBJ1-6, with D unresolved. V dropped 9 bases and J dropped 4 bases, with 16 bases sitting between them. This CDR3 has 15 amino acids. Germline V CDR1 and CDR2: MNHEY, SVGAGI. The CDR3 loop is CASRAQPNYNSPLHF. CDR3 bases: TGTGCCAGTCGCGCACAGCCAAATTATAATTCACCCCTCCACTTT.

The CDR3 nucleotides are TGTGCCAGCAAGAAGGGGGCCGCAGATACGCAGTATTTT. As protein: CASKKGAADTQYF. The chain combines TRBV9 with TRBJ2-3; 7 bases fit TRBD1. Germline CDR1 and CDR2: SGDLS and YYNGEE. V lost 6 bases to trimming and J lost 4 bases; unmatched junction nucleotides: 5. The CDR3 is 13 residues long.

The genes are TRBV19 and TRBJ1-6, with D perhaps matching TRBD1 (6 bases). V lost 8 bases and J lost 8, with 13 bases in between. The CDR3 consists of 13 residues. Looked up from germline, CDR1 is LNHDA and CDR2 is SQIVND (reference sequence). The CDR3 spells CASDTGSDSPLHF. DNA of the CDR3: TGTGCCAGTGACACAGGGTCGGATTCACCCCTCCACTTT. Drawing the rest from reference TRBV19 and TRBJ1-6, the complete variable domain is DGGITQSPKYLFRKEGQNVTLSCEQNLNHDAMYWYRQDPGQGLRLIYYSQIVNDFQKGDIAEGYSVSREKKESFPLTVTSAQKNPTAFYLCASDTGSDSPLHFGNGTRLTVT.